This T cell receptor beta chain stems from a study of blood T cell repertoires in COVID-19. At the level of the study: Sites in the United States, Italy and Spain provided acute and convalescent COVID-19 samples. PBMCs, B-cell-depleted T cells, or T cells were the source of the cDNA or gDNA that made up the material.

Per germline, CDR1 SGHRS and CDR2 YFSETQ. V lost 5 bases, J lost 4 bases, and 14 bases lay in between. The CDR3 spans 14 residues. Methods used by the authors: Cell counts per sample came from amplifying reference gene primers. The assay was immunoSEQ multiplex PCR, and TCRdb's table has in-frame clones only and misses some. For V, J and clone size, that table is used; D and trimming come from the DNA. This repertoire shows about 190,000 clones, 70% to 90% found once; its top ten account for 4.9%. This TCR was recovered from a woman of 80 years or more with acute or convalescent COVID-19. Material: peripheral blood. The V gene is TRBV5-1, the J gene TRBJ2-3; D gene uncertain. CDR3 in DNA: TGCGCCAGCAGACTTCCAGGCATTGCAGATACGCAGTATTTT. Translating it yields CASRLPGIADTQYF.